One and the same sample provided the 8 T cell receptor beta chains below, sequenced in a study of blood T cell repertoires in COVID-19. Profiled with immunoSEQ multiplex PCR; TCRdb holds only in-frame clones, not every one. This sample has approximately 72,000 clones, with 86% found just once. The sample taken for sequencing was peripheral blood. The receptors were gathered from a woman aged 60 to 75 with acute or convalescent COVID-19.

The chain combines TRBV3-1 (or the pseudogene TRBV3-2) with TRBJ2-7, with D possibly matching TRBD2 (5 bases). With 4 bases removed from V and 7 bases from J, the gap between germline ends came to 26 bases. The CDR3 sequence is 17 residues long. The germline V gene encodes CDR1 LGHDT and CDR2 YNNKEL (reference sequence). The CDR3 DNA reads as TGTGCCAGCAGCCCCTCGGGCACGGCTAGCCCCAAAAGTGAGCAGTACTTC. It is translated as CASSPSGTASPKSEQYF.

J is TRBJ1-1 and V is TRBV3-1 (or the pseudogene TRBV3-2); tentatively, D is TRBD1 (5 bases). Trimming cost V 1 base and J 10 bases, with 13 bases left between them. The length of the CDR3 is 13 residues. CDR1 LGHDT and CDR2 YNNKEL come from the germline V gene (reference sequence). CDR3 DNA sequence: TGTGCCAGCAGCCAAGGCCCCCGCAGGGCAGCTTTCTTT. Amino acids: CASSQGPRRAAFF.

The chain joins TRBV5-4 to TRBJ1-2; no firm D call. The V and J ends lost 0 bases and 4 bases respectively, with 7 bases between them. The CDR3 runs 13 residues. Germline V gives CDR1 SGHNT, CDR2 YYREEE (reference sequence). The CDR3 loop reads CASSLVSVYGYTF. The CDR3 region has the DNA TGTGCCAGCAGCTTGGTGTCGGTCTATGGCTACACCTTC.

J is TRBJ2-7 and V is TRBV11-2; D unresolved. Trimming stripped 0 bases from V and 2 bases from J, with 11 bases between. This CDR3 has 15 residues. CDR1 is SGHAT, CDR2 FQNNGV, per germline. DNA of the CDR3: TGTGCCAGCAGCTTAGACAGTTTCTCCCCCTACGAGCAGTACTTC. Translation gives CASSLDSFSPYEQYF.

The chain employs TRBV14 and TRBJ1-1; 7 bases map to TRBD1. This CDR3 has 16 residues. The germline CDR1 and CDR2 sequences are SGHDN and FVKESK. J gave up 10 bases and V 4 bases, and 18 bases lay outside the gene matches. The CDR3 DNA sequence: TGTGCCAGCAGCCCCCTGGGACAGCTAGGGATCTCGGGAGCTTTCTTT. Translating gives CASSPLGQLGISGAFF.

This rearrangement joins TRBV2 to TRBJ2-3; no definite D call. Per the germline V gene, CDR1 is SNHLY and CDR2 is FYNNEI. The V and J ends lost 4 bases and 4 bases respectively, with 6 bases between them. There are 12 residues in the CDR3. CDR3 amino acids: CASSGLSDTQYF. The CDR3 DNA sequence: TGTGCCAGCAGTGGACTCTCAGATACGCAGTATTTT.

The J gene is TRBJ2-7, the V gene TRBV5-8; D might be TRBD1 (6 bases). V gave up 4 bases and J gave up 3 bases, with 17 bases separating them. Germline loops: CDR1 SGHTS, CDR2 YDEGEE. The CDR3 loop spans 15 amino acids. In DNA form, the CDR3 reads TGTGCCAGCAGCCCCAGGTCGGACAGCCGCTACGAGCAGTACTTC. This translates into CASSPRSDSRYEQYF.

This chain joins TRBV3-1 (or the pseudogene TRBV3-2) and TRBJ2-3, with D maybe TRBD2 (5 bases). Looked up from germline, CDR1 is LGHDT and CDR2 is YNNKEL (reference sequence). The CDR3 spans 14 residues. V gave up 4 bases and J gave up 2 bases, with 10 bases separating them. CDR3 in amino acids: CASSPWTYTDTQYF. Written as DNA, the CDR3 is TGTGCCAGCAGCCCCTGGACTTACACAGATACGCAGTATTTT.